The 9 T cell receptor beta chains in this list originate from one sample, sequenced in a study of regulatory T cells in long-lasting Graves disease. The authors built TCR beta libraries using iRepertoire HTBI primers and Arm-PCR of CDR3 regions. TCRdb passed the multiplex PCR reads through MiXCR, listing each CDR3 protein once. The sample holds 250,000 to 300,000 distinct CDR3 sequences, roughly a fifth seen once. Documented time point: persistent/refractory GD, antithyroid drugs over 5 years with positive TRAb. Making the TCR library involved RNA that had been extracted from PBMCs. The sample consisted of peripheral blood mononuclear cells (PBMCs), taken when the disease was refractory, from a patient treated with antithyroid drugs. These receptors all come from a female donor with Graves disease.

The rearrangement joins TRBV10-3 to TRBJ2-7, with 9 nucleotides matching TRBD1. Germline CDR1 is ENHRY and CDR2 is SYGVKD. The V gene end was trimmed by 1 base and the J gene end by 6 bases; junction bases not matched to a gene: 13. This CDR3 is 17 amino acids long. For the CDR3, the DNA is TGTGCCATCAGTGAGTTACCACCTGCGACAGGGGGGGTCGAGCAGTACTTC. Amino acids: CAISELPPATGGVEQYF.

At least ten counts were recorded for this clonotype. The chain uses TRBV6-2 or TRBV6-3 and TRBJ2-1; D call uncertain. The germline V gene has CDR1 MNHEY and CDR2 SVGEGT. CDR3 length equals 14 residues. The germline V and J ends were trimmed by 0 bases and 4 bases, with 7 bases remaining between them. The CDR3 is CASSYSNRYNEQFF. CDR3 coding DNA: TGTGCCAGCAGTTACTCGAACAGATACAATGAGCAGTTCTTC.

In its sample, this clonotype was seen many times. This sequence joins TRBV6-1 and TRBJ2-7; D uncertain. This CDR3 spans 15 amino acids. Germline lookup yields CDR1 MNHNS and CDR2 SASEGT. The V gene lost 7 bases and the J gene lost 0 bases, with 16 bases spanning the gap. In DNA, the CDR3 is TGTGCCAGCACGCTTTTTCAATCAGCCTCCTACGAGCAGTACTTC. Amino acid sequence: CASTLFQSASYEQYF.

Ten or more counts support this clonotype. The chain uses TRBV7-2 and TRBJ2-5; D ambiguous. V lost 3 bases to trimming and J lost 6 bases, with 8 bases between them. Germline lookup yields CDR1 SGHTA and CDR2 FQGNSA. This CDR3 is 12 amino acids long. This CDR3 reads CASSFNEKTQYF. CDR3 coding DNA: TGTGCCAGCAGCTTTAACGAGAAGACCCAGTACTTC.

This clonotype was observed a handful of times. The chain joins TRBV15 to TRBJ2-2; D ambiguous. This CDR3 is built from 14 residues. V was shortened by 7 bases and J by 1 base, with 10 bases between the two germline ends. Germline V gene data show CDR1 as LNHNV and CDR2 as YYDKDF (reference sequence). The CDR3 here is CATMEILNTGELFF. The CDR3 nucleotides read TGTGCCACCATGGAGATCTTGAACACCGGGGAGCTGTTTTTT. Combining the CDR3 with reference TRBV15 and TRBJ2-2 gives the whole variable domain DAMVIQNPRYQVTQFGKPVTLSCSQTLNHNVMYWYQQKSSQAPKLLFHYYDKDFNNEADTPDNFQSRRPNTSFCFLDIRSPGLGDTAMYLCATMEILNTGELFFGEGSRLTVL.

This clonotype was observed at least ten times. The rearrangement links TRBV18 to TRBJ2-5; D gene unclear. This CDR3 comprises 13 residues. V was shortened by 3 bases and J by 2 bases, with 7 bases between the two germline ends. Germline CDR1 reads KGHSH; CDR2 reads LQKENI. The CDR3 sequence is CASSPGRQETQYF. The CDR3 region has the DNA TGTGCCAGCTCACCGGGAAGGCAAGAGACCCAGTACTTC.

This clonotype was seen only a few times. The CDR3 here is CSARGGILSDTEAFF. The CDR3 coding sequence is TGCAGTGCTAGAGGCGGGATACTCTCGGACACTGAAGCTTTCTTT. The rearrangement links TRBV20-1 to TRBJ1-1; no clear D gene. Germline V gives CDR1 DFQATT, CDR2 SNEGSKA (reference sequence). V was cut by 1 base and J by 3 bases, with 15 bases left in between. The CDR3 totals 15 residues.

This CDR3 reads CASSEQGANYGYTF. The CDR3 DNA reads as TGTGCCAGCAGCGAACAGGGCGCTAACTATGGCTACACCTTC. The chain has TRBV5-4 and TRBJ1-2, with D possibly matching TRBD1 (6 bases). Germline CDR1 reads SGHNT; CDR2 reads YYREEE (reference sequence). This CDR3 is built from 14 residues. Trimming shortened V by 4 bases and J by 0 bases, and 10 bases separated the two germline ends.

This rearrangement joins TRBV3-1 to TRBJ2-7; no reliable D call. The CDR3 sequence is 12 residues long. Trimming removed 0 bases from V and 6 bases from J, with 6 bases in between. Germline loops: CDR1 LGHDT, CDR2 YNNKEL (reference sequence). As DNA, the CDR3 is TGTGCCAGCAGCCAAGATTGGCGCGAGCAGTACTTC. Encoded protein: CASSQDWREQYF.